The subject of this entry is one T cell receptor (beta chain). Its specificity is unknown. The germline CDR1 and CDR2 sequences are MGHRA and YSYEKL. The CDR3 has 15 amino acids. Researchers put TCRalpha and TCRbeta cDNA through two nested PCRs lasting 16 and 9 cycles. TCRdb derives one entry per CDR3 protein from the 5' RACE reads, leaving out DNA. Found here are about 160,000 distinct CDR3 sequences; the top ten clones hold over 2.5%. The sample originates from a study of monozygotic twins with inflammatory bowel disease. General study results and limits: With others, IBD patients shared fewer clonotypes than healthy twins did, especially with disease activity. Healthy co-twins exceeded IBD patients in TCRbeta diversity as measured by inverse Simpson.

Sequenced input: blood. This receptor was obtained from a human donor with ulcerative colitis or Crohn's disease, or a healthy co-twin of an affected twin (not recorded which). This rearrangement joins TRBV4-1 to TRBJ2-1; TCRdb calls TRBD1, which cannot be checked without DNA. Here the CDR3 reads CASRPGQGADNEQFF.